The rows below give T cell receptor beta chains drawn from one sample of a study of long-term antiretroviral therapy in people with HIV. Assay: immunoSEQ multiplex PCR; the TCRdb copy retains only in-frame clones and omits some. The table lists around 38,000 clones, less than 95% of them singletons, with roughly 2.2% in the top ten. The sample was unsorted PBMCs, taken roughly 9.4 years after starting antiretroviral therapy. These receptors all stem from a young man with HIV. CDR3s include the opening cysteine and the closing phenylalanine or tryptophan. Each record gives: J gene, V gene, D gene, CDR3 protein. D genes are given only for firm matches.

j_call: TRBJ1-3; v_call: TRBV4-1; d_call: TRBD1; cdr3_aa: CASSQVHRGLGNTIYF
j_call: TRBJ2-7; v_call: TRBV11-2; d_call: .; cdr3_aa: CASSLVARAYEQYF
j_call: TRBJ1-2; v_call: TRBV5-1; d_call: .; cdr3_aa: CASSPSGPGISYGYTF
j_call: TRBJ1-6; v_call: TRBV10-3; d_call: .; cdr3_aa: CATRSQGQAHNSPLHF
j_call: TRBJ2-5; v_call: TRBV5-1; d_call: TRBD1; cdr3_aa: CASSLGQGAKSFQETQYF
j_call: TRBJ2-5; v_call: TRBV14; d_call: TRBD2; cdr3_aa: CASSQDRSRGGREETQYF
j_call: TRBJ1-2; v_call: TRBV7-8; d_call: TRBD1; cdr3_aa: CASSSSDRAGGYTF
j_call: TRBJ2-5; v_call: TRBV7-2; d_call: .; cdr3_aa: CASTIGGDQETQYF
j_call: TRBJ2-6; v_call: TRBV9; d_call: .; cdr3_aa: CASSVPGRFSGANVLTF
j_call: TRBJ2-6; v_call: TRBV2; d_call: TRBD1; cdr3_aa: CASSGQGSGANVLTF
j_call: TRBJ2-7; v_call: TRBV29-1; d_call: .; cdr3_aa: CSVQGLGYEQYF
j_call: TRBJ2-2; v_call: TRBV4-1; d_call: .; cdr3_aa: CASSQRTPGTGELFF
j_call: TRBJ2-2; v_call: TRBV7-3; d_call: .; cdr3_aa: CASSLNPGSGTGELFF
j_call: TRBJ2-1; v_call: TRBV4-2; d_call: TRBD2; cdr3_aa: CASSQLQASSGGAIEQFF
j_call: TRBJ2-1; v_call: TRBV10-3; d_call: TRBD2; cdr3_aa: CAISESTAGGQSSSYNEQFF
j_call: TRBJ1-1; v_call: TRBV4-1; d_call: .; cdr3_aa: CASSRTGDTEAFF
j_call: TRBJ1-2; v_call: TRBV9; d_call: TRBD1; cdr3_aa: CASSVTTGNYGYTF
j_call: TRBJ1-2; v_call: TRBV7-6; d_call: .; cdr3_aa: CASSRGQNYGYTF
j_call: TRBJ2-7; v_call: TRBV4-1; d_call: .; cdr3_aa: CASSQMAAIVSYEQYF
j_call: TRBJ2-1; v_call: TRBV4-2; d_call: TRBD2; cdr3_aa: CASRPSTSGGEYNEQFF
j_call: TRBJ2-3; v_call: TRBV6-1; d_call: .; cdr3_aa: CASSEGASTDTQYF
j_call: TRBJ2-5; v_call: TRBV4-1; d_call: TRBD2; cdr3_aa: CASSFGLAGGLVQETQYF
j_call: TRBJ1-2; v_call: TRBV5-1; d_call: .; cdr3_aa: CASSSGQDYGYTF
j_call: TRBJ2-1; v_call: TRBV19; d_call: TRBD2; cdr3_aa: CASSSPGTSGGAYEQFF
j_call: TRBJ2-2; v_call: TRBV5-1; d_call: .; cdr3_aa: CASSLGSDYTGELFF
j_call: TRBJ1-5; v_call: TRBV11-2; d_call: .; cdr3_aa: CASSLEGSNQPQHF
j_call: TRBJ1-3; v_call: TRBV7-9; d_call: .; cdr3_aa: CASSLTSSGNTIYF
j_call: TRBJ2-5; v_call: TRBV27; d_call: .; cdr3_aa: CASSLTGWRSRETQYF
j_call: TRBJ2-3; v_call: TRBV6-1; d_call: .; cdr3_aa: CASSVWGPPTDTQYF
j_call: TRBJ1-1; v_call: TRBV13; d_call: .; cdr3_aa: CASSLASTEAFF
j_call: TRBJ1-2; v_call: TRBV7-6; d_call: .; cdr3_aa: CASSFDSYGYTF
j_call: TRBJ2-5; v_call: TRBV5-4; d_call: .; cdr3_aa: CASSLLGTSLQETQYF
j_call: TRBJ1-6; v_call: TRBV28; d_call: .; cdr3_aa: CASVIGGNSPLHF
j_call: TRBJ2-2; v_call: TRBV29-1; d_call: TRBD2; cdr3_aa: CSVHNSGGATGELFF
j_call: TRBJ2-5; v_call: TRBV9; d_call: .; cdr3_aa: CASSVARSMAETQYF
j_call: TRBJ2-3; v_call: TRBV7-9; d_call: .; cdr3_aa: CASSKRLGTDTQYF
j_call: TRBJ1-4; v_call: TRBV25-1; d_call: .; cdr3_aa: CASSGRLNEKLFF
j_call: TRBJ2-5; v_call: TRBV4-1; d_call: TRBD2; cdr3_aa: CASSFSTSEQETQYF
j_call: TRBJ1-3; v_call: TRBV29-1; d_call: .; cdr3_aa: CSVQRDRSSGNTIYF
j_call: TRBJ2-3; v_call: TRBV5-5; d_call: .; cdr3_aa: CASSKPGAAVDTQYF
j_call: TRBJ1-4; v_call: TRBV7-3; d_call: TRBD1; cdr3_aa: CASSRQGGEKLFF
j_call: TRBJ1-1; v_call: TRBV2; d_call: .; cdr3_aa: CASNPLGGGRPEAFF
j_call: TRBJ1-6; v_call: TRBV25-1; d_call: .; cdr3_aa: CASSAEVYNSPLHF
j_call: TRBJ2-7; v_call: TRBV28; d_call: .; cdr3_aa: CASSLFQGGSYEQYF
j_call: TRBJ1-3; v_call: TRBV19; d_call: TRBD1; cdr3_aa: CATQTGLSGNTIYF
j_call: TRBJ1-3; v_call: TRBV4-1; d_call: .; cdr3_aa: CASSPRHYSGNTIYF
j_call: TRBJ1-5; v_call: TRBV11-2; d_call: TRBD1; cdr3_aa: CASSKQGNSNQPQHF
j_call: TRBJ1-4; v_call: TRBV28; d_call: .; cdr3_aa: CASSPPLPATNEKLFF
j_call: TRBJ2-3; v_call: TRBV27; d_call: TRBD2; cdr3_aa: CASSLRSTGGGGFTDTQYF
j_call: TRBJ2-1; v_call: TRBV4-2; d_call: .; cdr3_aa: CASSQERRNEQFF
j_call: TRBJ2-1; v_call: TRBV7-3; d_call: .; cdr3_aa: CASSGTGHNEQFF
j_call: TRBJ1-5; v_call: TRBV28; d_call: .; cdr3_aa: CASSLWAGVNQPQHF
j_call: TRBJ1-1; v_call: TRBV6-5; d_call: .; cdr3_aa: CASSYIGGAGTEAFF
j_call: TRBJ1-2; v_call: TRBV29-1; d_call: .; cdr3_aa: CSVVADPVHGYTF
j_call: TRBJ2-5; v_call: TRBV4-1; d_call: .; cdr3_aa: CASSQDQPRDPGETQYF
j_call: TRBJ2-5; v_call: TRBV5-1; d_call: .; cdr3_aa: CASSSGLGETQYF
j_call: TRBJ1-1; v_call: TRBV28; d_call: .; cdr3_aa: CASSLMNTEAFF